Following are 18 T cell receptor beta chains from one sample sequenced in a study of Ad26.COV2.S vaccination and SARS-CoV-2 variants. Assay: immunoSEQ multiplex PCR; the TCRdb copy retains only in-frame clones and omits some. Found here are 350,000 to 600,000 clones, nearly 90% of them singletons; the top ten hold about 1.5%. Treatment reported: over 15 received Ad26.COV2.S at low or high dose, single or two shots; about 5 received placebo; per-sample allocation not given. Day 63 after the first vaccine or placebo injection was the time point for sampling. Sample: peripheral blood, taken in a trial of Ad26.COV2.S vaccine versus placebo. Receptors were obtained from a person between 18 and 65 years old who received the Ad26.COV2.S COVID-19 vaccine or a placebo.

This chain connects TRBV4-1 to TRBJ1-4; 7 bases agree with TRBD1. In germline, CDR1 is MGHRA, CDR2 YSYEKL. CDR3 length: 16 residues. V was clipped by 2 bases and J by 7 bases; unmatched bases: 10. DNA of the CDR3: TGCGCCAGCAGCCAAAGACAGGGAAGGCGTAGTGAAAAACTGTTTTTT. Amino acids: CASSQRQGRRSEKLFF.

The chain couples TRBV12-3 or TRBV12-4 to TRBJ2-1; D perhaps matches TRBD2 (6 bases). This CDR3 spans 13 amino acids. The V and J ends lost 7 bases and 7 bases respectively, with 14 bases between them. The CDR3 sequence is CASTPPGRNEQFF. CDR3 sequence (DNA): TGTGCCAGCACCCCCCCGGGGAGGAATGAGCAGTTCTTC.

V gene TRBV30 combines with J gene TRBJ2-6; weak D call: TRBD1 (5 bases). Trimming removed 4 bases from V and 2 bases from J, with 12 bases in between. CDR1 is GTSNPN and CDR2 is SVGIG in the germline V gene (reference sequence). The CDR3 spans 15 residues. The CDR3 DNA follows: TGTGCCTGGACTCGCCCAGGGACTGGGGCCAACGTCCTGACTTTC. Translating it yields CAWTRPGTGANVLTF.

This clone was detected only a few times. In DNA, the CDR3 is TGTGCCAGCAGTGAAGCGCTTAAACTAGCGGGAAACGAGCAGTACTTC. Amino acids: CASSEALKLAGNEQYF. The rearrangement links TRBV2 to TRBJ2-7; 10 bases map to TRBD2. Germline CDR1 reads SNHLY; CDR2 reads FYNNEI. V shed 0 bases and J 5 bases; nucleotides not matched to a gene: 7. CDR3 length: 16 amino acids.

This chain uses TRBV6-2 or TRBV6-3 with TRBJ2-7, with 14 bases fitting TRBD2. The germline V gene encodes CDR1 MNHEY and CDR2 SVGEGT. This CDR3 is 14 amino acids long. Trimming removed 4 bases from V and 9 bases from J; junction bases left unmatched: 5. The CDR3 nucleotides read TGTGCCAGCAGTTCGGGACTAGCGGGAGAAGTGCAGTACTTC. Its translation is CASSSGLAGEVQYF.

The J gene is TRBJ1-1, the V gene TRBV19, with D unclear. Trimming took off 0 bases at V and 4 bases at J, with 6 bases between the two ends. The CDR3 is 13 amino acids. Germline lookup yields CDR1 LNHDA and CDR2 SQIVND (reference sequence). DNA of the CDR3: TGTGCCAGTAGTATAGAGTGGGGCACTGAAGCTTTCTTT. Amino acids: CASSIEWGTEAFF.

CDR3 in DNA: TGTGCCAGCAGTGAGCTGTTTGCAACTAATGAAAAACTGTTTTTT. Amino acid sequence: CASSELFATNEKLFF. The V and J genes are TRBV25-1 and TRBJ1-4, with unresolved D. Trimming took 3 bases from V and 0 from J, leaving 8 bases between them. This CDR3 region has 15 residues. Germline lookup yields CDR1 MGHDK and CDR2 SYGVNS.

This rearrangement joins TRBV19 to TRBJ1-4; possibly TRBD1 for D (6 bases). The CDR3 contains 15 residues. Per germline, CDR1 LNHDA and CDR2 SQIVND (reference sequence). Trimming took off 8 bases at V and 3 bases at J, with 16 bases between the two ends. The CDR3 protein is CASSQEGVSNEKLFF. The CDR3 DNA follows: TGTGCCAGTTCCCAAGAGGGGGTGTCTAATGAAAAACTGTTTTTT. Together with reference TRBV19 and TRBJ1-4, the CDR3 gives the full variable domain: DGGITQSPKYLFRKEGQNVTLSCEQNLNHDAMYWYRQDPGQGLRLIYYSQIVNDFQKGDIAEGYSVSREKKESFPLTVTSAQKNPTAFYLCASSQEGVSNEKLFFGSGTQLSVL.

The chain recombines TRBV9 with TRBJ2-6, with 9 bases matching TRBD1. The V and J ends lost 3 bases and 0 bases, in that order; junction bases with no gene match: 10. Looked up from germline, CDR1 is SGDLS and CDR2 is YYNGEE. The CDR3 totals 19 residues. The CDR3 nucleotides read TGTGCCAGCAGCGCCCGGGGACAGGGCTCTTACTCTGGGGCCAACGTCCTGACTTTC. It translates to CASSARGQGSYSGANVLTF.

V usage is TRBV2 and J usage is TRBJ2-7; D gene uncertain. Deletions cut 2 bases from V and 0 bases from J, with 11 bases between. Germline-derived CDR1 and CDR2 are SNHLY and FYNNEI. The CDR3 contains 15 residues. CDR3: CASSERAVSSYEQYF. CDR3 bases: TGTGCCAGCAGTGAAAGGGCAGTCAGCTCCTACGAGCAGTACTTC.

The chain is built from TRBV6-2 or TRBV6-3 and TRBJ2-7, with 8 bases that match TRBD2. Germline CDR1 and CDR2: MNHEY and SVGEGT. The CDR3 loop spans 14 amino acids. V shed 4 bases and J 6 bases; nucleotides not matched to a gene: 8. CDR3 in DNA: TGTGCCAGCAGTTGGGCCGGGACTAGGTCCGAGCAGTACTTC. Its protein is CASSWAGTRSEQYF.

This clone has just one count. The V gene is TRBV6-2 or TRBV6-3, the J gene TRBJ1-4; D unclear. V lost 5 bases and J 0 bases, leaving 13 bases between the germline ends. The V gene's germline CDR1 is MNHEY and CDR2 SVGEGT. The CDR3 totals 16 residues. The CDR3 bases are TGTGCCAGCAGTCCCGGACTGAAGGCAACTAATGAAAAACTGTTTTTT. Translating it yields CASSPGLKATNEKLFF.

CDR3 coding DNA: TGTGCCAGCAGCAAAACTCAGGATACGCAGTATTTT. Amino acids: CASSKTQDTQYF. The rearrangement links TRBV6-5 to TRBJ2-3, with D uncertain. Per the germline V gene, CDR1 is MNHEY and CDR2 is SVGAGI. This CDR3 is 12 amino acids long. Trimming stripped 6 bases from V and 6 bases from J, with 10 bases between.

This chain connects TRBV9 to TRBJ1-5; D uncertain. Germline-derived CDR1 and CDR2 are SGDLS and YYNGEE. With 3 bases removed from V and 0 bases from J, the gap between germline ends came to 10 bases. The length of the CDR3 is 15 residues. The CDR3, as DNA: TGTGCCAGCAGCGGCCGGGAATATAGCAATCAGCCCCAGCATTTT. Its translation is CASSGREYSNQPQHF.

The genes are TRBV4-2 and TRBJ2-5; 9 positions match TRBD1. The CDR3 has 14 amino acids. Trimming removed 1 base from V and 3 bases from J; junction bases left unmatched: 0. Germline V gives CDR1 LGHNA, CDR2 YNFKEQ. CDR3 DNA sequence: TGTGCCAGCAGCCAAGGGACAGGGGAAGAGACCCAGTACTTC. It is translated as CASSQGTGEETQYF.

This clone was seen just once. CDR3 bases: TGCGCCAGCAGCCAAGAGGGTGGGGGACGTAATCAGCCCCAGCATTTT. Protein product: CASSQEGGGRNQPQHF. This chain links TRBV4-1 with TRBJ1-5, with a weak D call TRBD1 (5 bases). The CDR3 consists of 16 residues. Trimming removed 0 bases at V and 4 bases at J, with 13 bases between. Germline V gene sequence: CDR1 MGHRA, CDR2 YSYEKL.

The chain has TRBV7-6 and TRBJ2-1; 11 positions match TRBD2. The CDR3 loop spans 17 amino acids. After removal of 5 bases from V and 2 bases from J, the junction contained 8 bases not matched to a gene. The V gene's germline CDR1 is SGHVS and CDR2 FNYEAQ. The chain's CDR3 is CASSPQLAGVAYNEQFF. The DNA of the CDR3 is TGTGCCAGCAGCCCCCAACTAGCGGGAGTGGCCTACAATGAGCAGTTCTTC.

This sequence joins TRBV20-1 and TRBJ2-1; D unclear. V lost 5 bases and J lost 2, with 4 bases in between. The CDR3 consists of 11 residues. The germline V gene encodes CDR1 DFQATT and CDR2 SNEGSKA (reference sequence). In DNA, the CDR3 is TGCAGTGCTCAGGCCTACAATGAGCAGTTCTTC. Residues: CSAQAYNEQFF.